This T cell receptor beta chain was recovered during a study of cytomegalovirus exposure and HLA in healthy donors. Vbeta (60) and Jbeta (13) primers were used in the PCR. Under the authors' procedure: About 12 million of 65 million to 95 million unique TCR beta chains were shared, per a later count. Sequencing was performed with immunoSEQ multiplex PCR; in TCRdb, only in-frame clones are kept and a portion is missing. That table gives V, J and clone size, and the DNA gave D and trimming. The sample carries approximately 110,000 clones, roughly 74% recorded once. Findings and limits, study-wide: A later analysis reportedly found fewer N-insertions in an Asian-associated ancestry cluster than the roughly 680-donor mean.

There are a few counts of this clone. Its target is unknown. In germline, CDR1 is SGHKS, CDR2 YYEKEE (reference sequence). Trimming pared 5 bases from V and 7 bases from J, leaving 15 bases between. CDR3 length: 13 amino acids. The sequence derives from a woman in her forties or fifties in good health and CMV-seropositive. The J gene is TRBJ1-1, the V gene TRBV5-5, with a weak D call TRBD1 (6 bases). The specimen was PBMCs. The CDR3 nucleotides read TGTGCCAGCAGGCAGGGGCCGGCTGGTGAAGCTTTCTTT. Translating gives CASRQGPAGEAFF.